A selection of T cell receptor beta chains follows, all from one sample in a study of blood T cell repertoires in COVID-19. Libraries were prepared by immunoSEQ multiplex PCR; TCRdb keeps only in-frame clonotypes and omits some of them. This sample has approximately 94,000 clones; about 90% occur once, and the top ten carry roughly 7.4%. The sequenced sample consisted of peripheral blood. These receptors were collected from a man aged 25-45 years in a cohort sampled during active COVID-19. Both conserved end residues are part of each CDR3. A D gene is named only where the DNA matches it firmly. The listing skips clone size in some rows; elsewhere it reads once, few, many or a size class.

.	.	TRBV11-2	TRBJ2-3	CASRPDSTREYF	TGTGCCAGCAGGCCCGACTCAACTCGGGAGTATTTT
.	TRBD1	TRBV25-1	TRBJ2-5	CASRDRGWGETQYF	TGTGCCAGCAGGGACAGGGGGTGGGGAGAGACCCAGTACTTC
.	.	TRBV11-2	TRBJ2-7	CASSSQRREQYF	TGTGCCAGCAGCTCCCAGAGGCGAGAGCAGTACTTC
.	.	TRBV9	TRBJ1-2	CASSVNTLYGYTF	TGTGCCAGCAGCGTAAACACCCTCTATGGCTACACCTTC
.	TRBD1	TRBV28	TRBJ1-5	CASSSINRGHSNQPQHF	TGTGCCAGCAGTTCGATAAACAGGGGGCATAGCAATCAGCCCCAGCATTTT
.	.	TRBV9	TRBJ2-1	CASSVVSAGEQFF	TGTGCCAGCAGCGTAGTTTCCGCAGGTGAGCAGTTCTTC
.	.	TRBV19	TRBJ2-3	CASKSRGAGDTQYF	TGTGCCAGTAAGTCCCGGGGGGCTGGAGATACGCAGTATTTT
.	TRBD1	TRBV27	TRBJ1-5	CASSRGQEVNQPQHF	TGTGCCAGCAGCAGGGGACAGGAGGTAAATCAGCCCCAGCATTTT
.	.	TRBV4-3	TRBJ1-1	CASSQDWGGEAFF	TGCGCCAGCAGCCAAGATTGGGGGGGTGAAGCTTTCTTT
.	TRBD1	TRBV5-6	TRBJ1-5	CASSIQGVGNQPQHF	TGTGCCAGCAGCATACAGGGGGTGGGCAATCAGCCCCAGCATTTT
.	TRBD1	TRBV6-1	TRBJ1-6	CASSEGQGSSPLHF	TGTGCCAGCAGTGAAGGACAGGGGTCTTCACCCCTCCACTTT
few	.	TRBV6-1	TRBJ1-5	CASSDRGFSNQPQHF	TGTGCCAGCAGTGATCGGGGTTTTAGCAATCAGCCCCAGCATTTT
.	TRBD1	TRBV10-2	TRBJ1-2	CASSPGTGVGGYTF	TGCGCCAGCAGTCCCGGGACAGGGGTCGGTGGCTACACCTTC
.	TRBD1	TRBV5-6	TRBJ1-1	CASRSQGARANTEAFF	TGTGCCAGCAGAAGCCAGGGGGCGCGGGCAAACACTGAAGCTTTCTTT
.	.	TRBV19	TRBJ1-1	CASSGLTVNTEAFF	TGTGCCAGTAGTGGATTAACAGTGAACACTGAAGCTTTCTTT
.	.	TRBV29-1	TRBJ2-7	CSVEVQEPYEQYF	TGCAGCGTTGAAGTGCAGGAACCCTACGAGCAGTACTTC
.	TRBD1	TRBV19	TRBJ1-2	CASINIGQGPPYGYTF	TGTGCCAGTATTAATATCGGACAGGGCCCTCCCTATGGCTACACCTTC
.	TRBD2	TRBV9	TRBJ2-3	CASSPSGRGGTDTQYF	TGTGCCAGCAGCCCTTCCGGGCGGGGGGGCACAGATACGCAGTATTTT
.	TRBD1	TRBV10-1	TRBJ1-6	CASSLYRGLGFSPLHF	TGCGCCAGCAGTTTATACAGGGGGCTGGGTTTTTCACCCCTCCACTTT
.	TRBD1	TRBV30	TRBJ1-4	CAWDTGQGRFGEKLFF	TGTGCCTGGGATACAGGACAGGGAAGGTTTGGCGAAAAACTGTTTTTT
.	TRBD2	TRBV6-5	TRBJ2-1	CASSTSGYNEQFF	TGTGCCAGCTCCACTAGCGGCTACAATGAGCAGTTCTTC
few	TRBD1	TRBV29-1	TRBJ1-5	CSVRTGDQPQHF	TGCAGCGTCCGGACAGGGGATCAGCCCCAGCATTTT
.	TRBD1	TRBV2	TRBJ2-7	CASSVDRGRREQYF	TGTGCCAGCAGTGTGGACAGGGGGCGTAGGGAGCAGTACTTC
few	.	TRBV5-1	TRBJ1-2	CASSLDDSYGYTF	TGCGCCAGCAGCTTAGATGACAGCTATGGCTACACCTTC
.	.	TRBV7-6	TRBJ1-5	CASSRGAGQPQHF	TGTGCCAGCAGCCGGGGGGCGGGTCAGCCCCAGCATTTT
.	TRBD1	TRBV15	TRBJ2-1	CATSRGGTGWSRGEQFF	TGTGCCACCAGCAGAGGCGGGACAGGGTGGTCAAGGGGGGAGCAGTTCTTC
few	TRBD2	TRBV14	TRBJ2-5	CASSQSSGGPETQYF	TGTGCCAGCAGCCAATCTAGCGGGGGGCCAGAGACCCAGTACTTC
.	.	TRBV3-1/TRBV3-2	TRBJ1-2	CASSQSSKGYTF	TGTGCCAGCAGCCAGAGTAGCAAAGGCTACACCTTC
.	TRBD2	TRBV7-3	TRBJ2-2	CASSPYLAGGPAGELFF	TGTGCCAGCAGCCCCTACCTAGCGGGGGGGCCCGCCGGGGAGCTGTTTTTT
.	TRBD2	TRBV28	TRBJ2-2	CASSLASGGTGELFF	TGTGCCAGCAGTTTGGCTAGCGGGGGCACCGGGGAGCTGTTTTTT
.	TRBD2	TRBV6-4	TRBJ2-1	CASSESSSGESKEQFF	TGTGCCAGCAGTGAATCGTCTAGCGGGGAATCCAAAGAGCAGTTCTTC
.	TRBD1	TRBV7-9	TRBJ1-4	CASSLYRDSNEKLFF	TGTGCCAGCAGCTTATACCGGGACAGTAACGAAAAACTGTTTTTT